This is a list of T cell receptor beta chains from one sample in a study of shared clonotypes between healthy human individuals. Produced via immunoSEQ multiplex PCR; TCRdb's table is partial and in-frame only. The sample includes some 980,000 clones, about 80% of them seen just once. The material sequenced was memory CD4+ T cells sorted from blood. The receptor set was obtained from a man aged 18 to 29 in good health. Both conserved end residues are part of each CDR3. The order of the fields is V gene, J gene, CDR3 protein.

v_gene: TRBV18
j_gene: TRBJ1-1
CDR3aa: CASSPETGVEAFF

v_gene: TRBV6-1
j_gene: TRBJ2-7
CDR3aa: CASSRLSSYEQYF

v_gene: TRBV5-1
j_gene: TRBJ2-1
CDR3aa: CASRTHEQFF

v_gene: TRBV6-1
j_gene: TRBJ2-7
CDR3aa: CASRTSPGPTYEQYF

v_gene: TRBV28
j_gene: TRBJ2-4
CDR3aa: CASSEQGTKNIQYF

v_gene: TRBV28
j_gene: TRBJ1-6
CDR3aa: CATHQGGDYNSPLHF

v_gene: TRBV5-4
j_gene: TRBJ1-6
CDR3aa: CASSLAARGESPLHF

v_gene: TRBV20-1
j_gene: TRBJ2-1
CDR3aa: CSALPEGGQFF

v_gene: TRBV18
j_gene: TRBJ2-7
CDR3aa: CASSPSLRDRGLFIYEQYF

v_gene: TRBV4-1
j_gene: TRBJ2-7
CDR3aa: CASSQAGLPAYEQYF

v_gene: TRBV5-1
j_gene: TRBJ1-6
CDR3aa: CASKLGQGNSPLHF

v_gene: TRBV6-1
j_gene: TRBJ2-7
CDR3aa: CASSQQGEFNYEQYF

v_gene: TRBV5-1
j_gene: TRBJ2-5
CDR3aa: CASTDNYAETQYF